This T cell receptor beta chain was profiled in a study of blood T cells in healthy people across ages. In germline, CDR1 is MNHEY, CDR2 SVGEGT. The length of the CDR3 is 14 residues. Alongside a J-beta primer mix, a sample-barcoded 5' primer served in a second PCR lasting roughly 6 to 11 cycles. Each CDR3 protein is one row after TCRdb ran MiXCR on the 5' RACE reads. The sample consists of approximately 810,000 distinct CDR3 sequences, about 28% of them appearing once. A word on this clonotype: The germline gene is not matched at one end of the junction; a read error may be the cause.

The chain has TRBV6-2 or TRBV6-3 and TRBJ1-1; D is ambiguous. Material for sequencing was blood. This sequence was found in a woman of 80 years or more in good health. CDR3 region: CASTYGIMNTEAFF. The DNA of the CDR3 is TGTGCCAGCACTTACGGAATTATGAACACTGAAGCTTTCTTT.